The clone carrying this TCR beta chain has just a few counts. Its antigen remains unknown. The CDR3 has 11 residues. The germline V and J ends were trimmed by 6 bases and 6 bases, with 6 bases remaining between them. The germline V gene encodes CDR1 MNHEY and CDR2 SMNVEV (reference sequence). The sample originates from a study of blood T cells in healthy people across ages. General study results and limits: Any conclusive comparison of naive versus antigen-experienced cells was prevented by using unsorted PBMCs. Diversity was estimated from one million T cells, and these estimates were considered underestimates.

Through a sample-barcoded 5' primer and a J-beta primer mix, a second PCR was run for about 6 to 11 cycles. Every cDNA molecule carried a tag from a template-switch adaptor bearing 12 random nucleotides. TCRdb ran MiXCR on the 5' RACE reads and lists one entry per CDR3 protein. This table has some 1.6 million distinct CDR3 sequences, roughly 32% appearing once. All donors came from Russia, were Caucasian and healthy, and spanned ages about 6 to 100. The TCR comes from a woman aged 30 to 39 in good health. The gene calls are TRBV27 and TRBJ2-1; D is unresolved. Material: blood. CDR3: CASSKVNEQFF. The DNA for the CDR3 is TGTGCCAGCAGCAAGGTCAATGAGCAGTTCTTC.